This passage covers 25 T cell receptor beta chains from one sample sequenced in a study of cytomegalovirus exposure and HLA in healthy donors. With 60 Vbeta and 13 Jbeta primers, the PCR was carried out. Clones were read by immunoSEQ multiplex PCR, and TCRdb kept only the in-frame ones, dropping some. The data show 150,000 to 200,000 clones, with 75% to 90% seen just once and about 1.1% held by the top ten. Sequencing was carried out using PBMCs. Every receptor here comes from a boy between 2 and 15 years old in good health and CMV-seronegative.

The chain has TRBV7-8 and TRBJ2-1; 7 nucleotides match TRBD2. CDR3 length: 13 residues. The germline V gene encodes CDR1 SGHVS and CDR2 FQNEAQ. V trimming: 3 bases; J trimming: 6 bases; junction bases outside the gene matches: 2. CDR3 residues: CASSFLAANEQFF. In DNA, the CDR3 is TGTGCCAGCAGCTTCCTAGCGGCCAATGAGCAGTTCTTC.

V and J are TRBV6-1 and TRBJ2-7; 13 positions match TRBD2. Germline CDR1 reads MNHNS; CDR2 reads SASEGT. This CDR3 contains 15 residues. The trim removed 6 bases at V and 4 bases at J, leaving 6 bases unmatched. The CDR3 nucleotides are TGTGCCAGCAGGGTACTAGCGGGAGGGCCTTACGAGCAGTACTTC. Translation gives CASRVLAGGPYEQYF.

This rearrangement joins TRBV5-5 to TRBJ2-5, with 7 bases matching TRBD2. V lost 3 bases, J lost 0 bases, and 8 bases stayed unmatched. Germline-derived CDR1 and CDR2 are SGHKS and YYEKEE (reference sequence). This CDR3 has 16 amino acids. CDR3 in amino acids: CASSSPGSGNQETQYF. CDR3 nucleotides: TGTGCCAGCAGCTCACCCGGAAGCGGGAACCAAGAGACCCAGTACTTC. Drawing the rest from reference TRBV5-5 and TRBJ2-5, the complete variable domain is DAGVTQSPTHLIKTRGQQVTLRCSPISGHKSVSWYQQVLGQGPQFIFQYYEKEERGRGNFPDRFSARQFPNYSSELNVNALLLGDSALYLCASSSPGSGNQETQYFGPGTRLLVL.

This clone was counted a single time. The chain employs TRBV19 and TRBJ1-1; D is possibly TRBD1 (5 bases). Trimming removed 6 bases at V and 3 bases at J, with 17 bases between. Germline-derived CDR1 and CDR2 are LNHDA and SQIVND (reference sequence). The CDR3 totals 15 residues. The chain's CDR3 is CASSNKIRAHTEAFF. The CDR3 nucleotides read TGTGCCAGTAGCAATAAAATCAGGGCCCACACTGAAGCTTTCTTT.

Note on this clone: A read error may produce the germline difference seen at one junction end. The genes are TRBV5-4 and TRBJ2-1; D ambiguous. This CDR3 comprises 15 residues. CDR1 is SGHNT, CDR2 YYREEE, per germline (reference sequence). In DNA, the CDR3 is TGTGCCAGCAGCTTGGCGGCGATGTCGTACAATGAGCGGTTCTTC. Translating it yields CASSLAAMSYNERFF.

The chain uses TRBV7-8 and TRBJ1-1; TRBD1 matches at 8 bases. Germline trimming cut 5 bases from V and 3 bases from J; bases unmatched to any gene: 5. The CDR3 consists of 14 residues. Per the germline V gene, CDR1 is SGHVS and CDR2 is FQNEAQ. Written as DNA, the CDR3 is TGTGCCAGCAGCCCTACAGGGGGGGACACTGAAGCTTTCTTT. This translates into CASSPTGGDTEAFF. Full variable domain (missing parts from reference TRBV7-8 and TRBJ1-1): GAGVSQSPRYKVAKRGQDVALRCDPISGHVSLFWYQQALGQGPEFLTYFQNEAQLDKSGLPSDRFFAERPEGSVSTLKIQRTQQEDSAVYLCASSPTGGDTEAFFGQGTRLTVV.

V is TRBV5-6 and J is TRBJ1-5, with D uncertain. This CDR3 is built from 17 residues. V was clipped by 7 bases and J by 7 bases, with 27 bases between them. The germline V gene encodes CDR1 SGHDT and CDR2 YYEEEE. The CDR3, as DNA: TGTGCCAGCTTTGGGGAGAGGAGACAAGTGGGAGTGCAGCCCCAGCATTTT. Translated, it gives CASFGERRQVGVQPQHF.

This chain links TRBV2 with TRBJ2-4, with D perhaps TRBD2 (6 bases). V was trimmed by 7 bases and J by 7 bases, leaving 14 bases between them. The germline V gene encodes CDR1 SNHLY and CDR2 FYNNEI. This CDR3 contains 13 residues. CDR3 coding DNA: TGTGCCAGCACCCTGTCGGAGGGCAACATTCAGTACTTC. Translating gives CASTLSEGNIQYF.

A single count supports this clone. The rearrangement links TRBV12-5 to TRBJ1-2, with TRBD1 identical over 11 bases. V gave up 6 bases and J gave up 6 bases; unmatched junction bases: 6. CDR3 length equals 14 residues. Germline V lookup: CDR1 LGHNT, CDR2 FRNRAP. The chain's CDR3 is CASGWTGGGNGYTF. Written as DNA, the CDR3 is TGTGCTAGTGGATGGACAGGGGGCGGTAATGGCTACACCTTC.

This sequence joins TRBV7-2 and TRBJ1-5, with D tentatively TRBD1 (5 bases). Germline CDR1 is SGHTA and CDR2 is FQGNSA. This CDR3 contains 16 residues. Between the trimmed V and J ends, which lost 0 bases and 6 bases, there was a span of 15 bases. CDR3 protein: CASSLAGGAGGQPQHF. DNA for the CDR3: TGTGCCAGCAGCTTAGCGGGAGGGGCCGGGGGTCAGCCCCAGCATTTT. Full variable domain (rest looked up from reference TRBV7-2 and TRBJ1-5): GAGVSQSPSNKVTEKGKDVELRCDPISGHTALYWYRQSLGQGLEFLIYFQGNSAPDKSGLPSDRFSAERTGGSVSTLTIQRTQQEDSAVYLCASSLAGGAGGQPQHFGDGTRLSIL.

The chain links TRBV5-1 to TRBJ2-1; 7 bases are a match to TRBD2. CDR1 is SGHRS, CDR2 YFSETQ, per germline. The length of the CDR3 is 18 residues. The J segment lost 8 bases and the V segment lost 0 bases, leaving 17 bases of the junction unmatched. In DNA form, the CDR3 reads TGCGCCAGCAGCTTGGGTAACCGGGACTACCCGATAAGCGATGAGCAGTTCTTC. Translated: CASSLGNRDYPISDEQFF. The full variable domain, its missing parts supplied by reference TRBV5-1 and TRBJ2-1, is KAGVTQTPRYLIKTRGQQVTLSCSPISGHRSVSWYQQTPGQGLQFLFEYFSETQRNKGNFPGRFSGRQFSNSRSEMNVSTLELGDSALYLCASSLGNRDYPISDEQFFGPGTRLTVL.

The V call is TRBV7-3, the J call TRBJ2-3; D possibly corresponds to TRBD2 (6 bases). This CDR3 contains 13 residues. V lost 4 bases and J 5 bases, leaving 10 bases between the germline ends. The germline gives CDR1 SGHTA, CDR2 FQGTGA. The DNA for the CDR3 is TGTGCCAGCAGCTCGAGCGGGCAAGATACGCAGTATTTT. Translated: CASSSSGQDTQYF.

This chain connects TRBV7-2 to TRBJ2-7; D gene unclear. The ends were cut back, 5 bases at V and 0 bases at J, with 14 bases in the middle. The germline V gene has CDR1 SGHTA and CDR2 FQGNSA. The CDR3 has 15 residues. CDR3 sequence reads: CASSPNPPSSYEQYF. The CDR3 DNA is TGTGCCAGCAGCCCGAACCCCCCCAGCTCCTACGAGCAGTACTTC.

This rearrangement joins TRBV5-1 to TRBJ2-7, with D maybe TRBD1 (5 bases). Germline V gene lookup returns CDR1 SGHRS and CDR2 YFSETQ. V was cut by 1 base and J by 6 bases, with 14 bases left in between. The CDR3 loop spans 14 amino acids. CDR3 loop: CASSLSLSGAEQYF. CDR3 sequence (DNA): TGCGCCAGCAGCTTGTCTCTGTCTGGGGCCGAGCAGTACTTC.

The count of this clone is one. This chain links TRBV5-1 with TRBJ1-1, with 7 bases lining up with TRBD1. The V segment lost 6 bases and the J segment 0 bases; nucleotides outside the gene matches: 8. This CDR3 has 15 amino acids. Germline CDR1 is SGHRS and CDR2 is YFSETQ. CDR3 in DNA: TGCGCCAGCAACAAGGGACAGAGCATGAACACTGAAGCTTTCTTT. Translating gives CASNKGQSMNTEAFF.

The chain recombines TRBV11-2 with TRBJ2-1; perhaps TRBD2 as D (6 bases). CDR1 is SGHAT and CDR2 is FQNNGV in the germline V gene. This CDR3 spans 15 amino acids. V lost 8 bases to trimming and J lost 7 bases, with 21 bases between them. CDR3 nucleotide sequence: TGTGCCAGCGTTTCATGGGCTAGCAGCGGGAATGAGCAGTTCTTC. This sequence encodes CASVSWASSGNEQFF.

This clone was recorded a few times. This chain joins TRBV6-1 and TRBJ1-5; D gene unclear. V lost 2 bases to trimming and J lost 6 bases, with 8 bases between them. The germline gives CDR1 MNHNS, CDR2 SASEGT. This CDR3 has 13 residues. CDR3 in amino acids: CASSEHRVQPQHF. In DNA, the CDR3 is TGTGCCAGCAGTGAACACCGGGTTCAGCCCCAGCATTTT.

The chain uses TRBV12-1 and TRBJ1-4; the table gives TRBD1 as D, unverified against the DNA. TRBV12-1 is a pseudogene locus. This CDR3 contains 21 residues. CDR3 residues: CASSFIQFQYLDTIGDEKLFF. The CDR3 region has the DNA TGTGCCAGCAGCTTCATCCAGTTTCAGTATTTGGACACCATAGGGGATGAAAAACTGTTTTTT.

The chain employs TRBV16 and TRBJ2-5; D gene unclear. The CDR3 totals 12 residues. V lost 2 bases, J lost 5 bases, and 6 bases lay in between. Germline assignment: CDR1 KGHSY and CDR2 FQNENV. The CDR3 protein is CASSQSVETQYF. The CDR3 bases are TGTGCCAGCAGCCAAAGCGTCGAGACCCAGTACTTC.

The chain uses TRBV27 and TRBJ1-6; no firm D call. Per germline, CDR1 MNHEY and CDR2 SMNVEV (reference sequence). V lost 3 bases and J lost 7, with 4 bases in between. This CDR3 comprises 12 residues. In nucleotides, the CDR3 is TGTGCCAGCAGTTTCAGGAATTCACCCCTCCACTTT. This sequence encodes CASSFRNSPLHF.

This clone is a singleton in its sample. V and J are TRBV19 and TRBJ2-5, with TRBD1 as a possible D gene (7 bases). The length of the CDR3 is 14 residues. CDR1 LNHDA and CDR2 SQIVND come from the germline V gene (reference sequence). V lost 1 base and J lost 7, with 13 bases in between. The CDR3 here is CASSIVGQGGTQYF. The DNA for the CDR3 is TGTGCCAGTAGTATAGTAGGGCAGGGGGGGACCCAGTACTTC.

The genes are TRBV6-5 and TRBJ1-5; no definite D call. Germline values: CDR1 MNHEY, CDR2 SVGAGI. Trimming removed 11 bases from V and 0 bases from J, with 5 bases in between. CDR3 length equals 11 residues. The CDR3 nucleotides read TGTGCCGTCGGTAGCAATCAGCCCCAGCATTTT. It is translated as CAVGSNQPQHF.

V is TRBV30 and J is TRBJ1-3, with D hard to call. CDR3 length: 13 amino acids. V lost 0 bases to trimming and J lost 3 bases, with 6 bases between them. Looked up from germline, CDR1 is GTSNPN and CDR2 is SVGIG (reference sequence). DNA of the CDR3: TGTGCCTGGAGTGTGTTAGATGGAAACACCATATATTTT. This translates into CAWSVLDGNTIYF.

V gene TRBV30 combines with J gene TRBJ2-3; 7 bases are shared with TRBD1. The CDR3 totals 14 residues. Germline trimming cut 0 bases from V and 4 bases from J; bases unmatched to any gene: 4. Germline values: CDR1 GTSNPN, CDR2 SVGIG (reference sequence). The CDR3 coding sequence is TGTGCCTGGAGTGTCCCCAGGGGGTCAGATACGCAGTATTTT. Its protein product is CAWSVPRGSDTQYF.

The gene calls are TRBV29-1 and TRBJ2-2; D is ambiguous. CDR1 and CDR2 (germline): SQVTM, ANQGSEA. The CDR3 length is 11 residues. Between the trimmed V and J ends, which lost 7 bases and 3 bases, there was a span of 6 bases. The CDR3 coding sequence is TGCAGCGCTGGAGACACCGGGGAGCTGTTTTTT. Its translation: CSAGDTGELFF.